These 26 T cell receptor beta chains came from one sample sequenced in a study of OX40 agonist ivuxolimab in advanced cancers. Some clones are missing from TCRdb's copy, which holds only in-frame ones; the method was immunoSEQ multiplex PCR. In the table there are 95,000 to 150,000 clones, under 95% of which are singletons. Sequenced material: CD4+ or CD8+ T cells sorted from blood, taken in a trial of the OX40 agonist ivuxolimab. The receptors were gathered from an adult with an advanced solid tumor such as melanoma, head and neck, liver or kidney cancer.

J is TRBJ2-1 and V is TRBV29-1, with 8 bases lining up with TRBD1. CDR3 length: 17 amino acids. V was pared by 3 bases and J by 0 bases, with 10 bases of the junction left unmatched. CDR1 is SQVTM and CDR2 is ANQGSEA in the germline V gene. CDR3 loop: CSVDGTGTLSSYNEQFF. CDR3 sequence (DNA): TGCAGCGTTGATGGGACAGGAACCTTGAGCTCCTACAATGAGCAGTTCTTC.

This chain joins TRBV25-1 and TRBJ2-5; a possible D gene is TRBD2 (6 bases). The CDR3 has 14 residues. The V and J ends lost 2 bases and 5 bases respectively, with 12 bases between them. The germline gives CDR1 MGHDK, CDR2 SYGVNS. Written as DNA, the CDR3 is TGTGCCAGCAGTGAACCGGGAGAGCTTGAGACCCAGTACTTC. Its protein is CASSEPGELETQYF.

The chain uses TRBV27 and TRBJ2-5, with 8 bases fitting TRBD1. CDR3 length equals 16 residues. Germline V gives CDR1 MNHEY, CDR2 SMNVEV (reference sequence). The V segment lost 6 bases and the J segment 5 bases; nucleotides outside the gene matches: 14. The chain's CDR3 is CASSPGTGRAQETQYF. CDR3 nucleotide sequence: TGTGCCAGCAGCCCAGGGACAGGACGCGCACAGGAGACCCAGTACTTC.

V and J are TRBV6-5 and TRBJ1-2, with a tentative D call TRBD1 (6 bases). The V gene's germline CDR1 is MNHEY and CDR2 SVGAGI. This CDR3 contains 14 residues. V lost 8 bases to trimming and J lost 5 bases, with 18 bases between them. The CDR3: CASGTGALGYGYTF. The CDR3 nucleotides read TGTGCCAGCGGGACGGGGGCTCTCGGGTATGGCTACACCTTC.

The gene calls are TRBV6-5 and TRBJ1-1, with 8 bases that match TRBD1. This CDR3 has 15 residues. Germline V gives CDR1 MNHEY, CDR2 SVGAGI. Trimming cost V 2 bases and J 4 bases; bases outside gene matches: 6. This chain's CDR3 is CASSYAGGVLTEAFF. The CDR3 bases are TGTGCCAGCAGTTACGCAGGGGGCGTGCTCACTGAAGCTTTCTTT.

The genes are TRBV19 and TRBJ2-1; D possibly corresponds to TRBD1 (6 bases). The germline V gene has CDR1 LNHDA and CDR2 SQIVND (reference sequence). CDR3 length: 12 residues. V lost 5 bases, J lost 6 bases, and 8 bases lay in between. CDR3: CASSLDSNEQFF. DNA for the CDR3: TGTGCCAGTAGTCTGGACAGCAATGAGCAGTTCTTC.

The chain carries TRBV7-9 and TRBJ1-1; 8 positions agree with TRBD1. V gave up 5 bases and J gave up 3 bases; unmatched junction bases: 5. CDR1 is SEHNR and CDR2 is FQNEAQ in the germline V gene (reference sequence). This CDR3 spans 14 amino acids. The CDR3 DNA reads as TGTGCCAGCAGCCCAGGACAGGGCTACACTGAAGCTTTCTTT. It yields the protein CASSPGQGYTEAFF. Full variable domain (outside the CDR3, taken from reference TRBV7-9 and TRBJ1-1): DTGVSQNPRHKITKRGQNVTFRCDPISEHNRLYWYRQTLGQGPEFLTYFQNEAQLEKSRLLSDRFSAERPKGSFSTLEIQRTEQGDSAMYLCASSPGQGYTEAFFGQGTRLTVV.

The table lists this clone with a few counts. The J gene is TRBJ2-7, the V gene TRBV7-9, with 13 bases matching TRBD2. Trimming took 5 bases from V and 4 from J; bases not matched to a gene: 5. CDR3 size: 15 residues. In germline, CDR1 is SEHNR, CDR2 FQNEAQ (reference sequence). The CDR3 DNA is TGTGCCAGCAGCACGACTAGCGGGAGGCTTTACGAGCAGTACTTC. It yields the protein CASSTTSGRLYEQYF.

The chain uses TRBV7-3 and TRBJ2-7; D is unresolved. V lost 1 base and J 2 bases, leaving 6 bases between the germline ends. The CDR3 loop spans 13 amino acids. Germline V gene lookup returns CDR1 SGHTA and CDR2 FQGTGA. The CDR3 loop is CASSLNPTYEQYF. In DNA form, the CDR3 reads TGTGCCAGCAGCTTAAACCCGACCTACGAGCAGTACTTC.

The chain uses TRBV2 and TRBJ1-4, with D possibly being TRBD1 (6 bases). V was clipped by 11 bases and J by 7 bases, with 17 bases between them. Germline V CDR1 and CDR2: SNHLY, FYNNEI. The CDR3 is 13 amino acids. The CDR3 here is CAGRGEGGEKLFF. DNA of the CDR3: TGTGCCGGAAGAGGGGAGGGGGGTGAAAAACTGTTTTTT.

This chain connects TRBV7-2 to TRBJ2-7, with 9 bases lining up with TRBD1. Germline V gives CDR1 SGHTA, CDR2 FQGNSA. The CDR3 length is 15 residues. V shed 0 bases and J 3 bases; nucleotides not matched to a gene: 3. In DNA form, the CDR3 reads TGTGCCAGCAGCTTAGCACAGGGGGCGTTCTACGAGCAGTACTTC. Translating gives CASSLAQGAFYEQYF.

J is TRBJ1-5 and V is TRBV19; D unresolved. Trimming took 7 bases from V and 0 from J, leaving 10 bases between them. Germline CDR1 LNHDA, CDR2 SQIVND (reference sequence). This CDR3 has 14 amino acids. CDR3 nucleotides: TGTGCCAGTATTGGCACGTATAGCAATCAGCCCCAGCATTTT. Its translation is CASIGTYSNQPQHF.

The count of this clone is one. An end of the junction does not agree with germline; a read error may underlie this. This chain links TRBV6-6 with TRBJ2-4; D not certain. Germline assignment: CDR1 MNHNY and CDR2 SVGAGI (reference sequence). The CDR3 has 12 amino acids. The CDR3 coding sequence is TGTGCCAGCAGTTCCCTGAACTCTTTGAAGGGCTTC. Its protein product is CASSSLNSLKGF.

The V and J genes are TRBV6-5 and TRBJ1-2; D is uncertain. The CDR3 sequence is 14 residues long. Trimming removed 0 bases from V and 7 bases from J, with 12 bases in between. Germline CDR1 is MNHEY and CDR2 is SVGAGI. CDR3 sequence: CASSYSGGKSGYTF. The DNA for the CDR3 is TGTGCCAGCAGTTACTCGGGAGGCAAGTCTGGCTACACCTTC.

The CDR3 nucleotides are TGTGCCAGCAGCAAAGCGAGGACAGGGGCTGGAAACACCATATATTTT. Residues: CASSKARTGAGNTIYF. V gene TRBV21-1 combines with J gene TRBJ1-3; the D call in the table, TRBD1, was not verified against the DNA. TRBV21-1 is annotated as a pseudogene. This CDR3 comprises 16 residues.

CDR3 DNA sequence: TGTGCCAGCTCACGGGACAGGGTTTTGGGTGAAGCTTTCTTT. This codes for CASSRDRVLGEAFF. V gene TRBV18 combines with J gene TRBJ1-1; 9 bases are shared with TRBD1. Germline values: CDR1 KGHSH, CDR2 LQKENI. With V trimmed by 4 bases and J by 7 bases, 7 bases remained unmatched. There are 14 residues in the CDR3.

The count of this clone is one. This chain connects TRBV2 to TRBJ2-6; D may be TRBD1 (5 bases). There are 16 residues in the CDR3. CDR1 and CDR2 (germline): SNHLY, FYNNEI. V dropped 6 bases and J dropped 0 bases, with 12 bases sitting between them. CDR3 coding DNA: TGTGCCAGCAGAATAGCCAGGGCCTCTGGGGCCAACGTCCTGACTTTC. This translates into CASRIARASGANVLTF.

The V gene is TRBV30, the J gene TRBJ2-3; D remains unclear. The CDR3 is 12 residues long. Germline V gene sequence: CDR1 GTSNPN, CDR2 SVGIG (reference sequence). Trimming pared 5 bases from V and 0 bases from J, leaving 6 bases between. CDR3 loop: CAWGISTDTQYF. The CDR3 nucleotides read TGTGCCTGGGGAATTAGCACAGATACGCAGTATTTT.

The chain carries TRBV7-6 and TRBJ2-7; 7 positions match TRBD2. The germline V gene has CDR1 SGHVS and CDR2 FNYEAQ. This CDR3 has 13 amino acids. The V segment lost 4 bases and the J segment 6 bases; nucleotides outside the gene matches: 6. CDR3 loop: CASSSRTGGEQYF. CDR3 nucleotide sequence: TGTGCCAGCAGCTCTCGGACGGGGGGCGAGCAGTACTTC.

The chain is built from TRBV7-5 and TRBJ1-5. TRBV7-5 is labeled a pseudogene. The CDR3 is 19 residues long. The CDR3, as DNA: TGTGCCAGAAGCTTAGCGAAGGTGAGTTATCGGAGGCGCAATCAGCCCCAGCATTTT. It yields the protein CARSLAKVSYRRRNQPQHF.

This clone appeared a few times. V and J are TRBV7-2 and TRBJ2-2, with 9 bases that match TRBD1. In germline, CDR1 is SGHTA, CDR2 FQGNSA. The ends lost 4 bases at V and 0 bases at J; junction bases unmatched: 0. The CDR3 contains 15 residues. As DNA, the CDR3 is TGTGCCAGCAGCTGGGACAGGGCGAACACCGGGGAGCTGTTTTTT. Translating gives CASSWDRANTGELFF.

The chain has TRBV14 and TRBJ1-4; TRBD1 aligns across 9 bases. CDR3 size: 16 residues. CDR1 is SGHDN and CDR2 is FVKESK in the germline V gene. Germline trimming cut 2 bases from V and 0 bases from J; bases unmatched to any gene: 1. The DNA for the CDR3 is TGTGCCAGCAGCCAAACAGGGGGCGCAACTAATGAAAAACTGTTTTTT. Protein sequence: CASSQTGGATNEKLFF. The whole variable domain, remainder taken from reference TRBV14 and TRBJ1-4, is EAGVTQFPSHSVIEKGQTVTLRCDPISGHDNLYWYRRVMGKEIKFLLHFVKESKQDESGMPNNRFLAERTGGTYSTLKVQPAELEDSGVYFCASSQTGGATNEKLFFGSGTQLSVL.

To note about this clone: At the DNA level, this CDR3 is encoded by other sequences in the same sample as well. This chain links TRBV5-6 with TRBJ2-6, with 7 bases fitting TRBD1. The CDR3 is 15 amino acids. Germline CDR1 and CDR2: SGHDT and YYEEEE. V trimming: 4 bases; J trimming: 0 bases; junction bases outside the gene matches: 1. CDR3 sequence reads: CASSRTGSGANVLTF. The CDR3, as DNA: TGTGCCAGCAGCCGGACAGGCTCTGGGGCCAACGTCCTGACTTTC.

A single count supports this clone. The chain combines TRBV7-3 with TRBJ2-2, with D perhaps assigned TRBD1 or TRBD2 (5 bases each). CDR1 SGHTA and CDR2 FQGTGA come from the germline V gene. Trimming shortened V by 2 bases and J by 5 bases, and 12 bases separated the two germline ends. This CDR3 has 15 residues. CDR3 nucleotides: TGTGCCAGCAGCTTAGAGGGGCACGGAACCGGGGAGCTGTTTTTT. Its protein is CASSLEGHGTGELFF.

The V gene is TRBV28, the J gene TRBJ2-1; TRBD2 might be the D (6 bases). Trimming stripped 3 bases from V and 12 bases from J, with 18 bases between. In germline, CDR1 is MDHEN, CDR2 SYDVKM. The CDR3 length is 14 residues. CDR3 protein: CASSFSGARIGQFF. CDR3 coding DNA: TGTGCCAGCAGTTTTTCGGGAGCCCGAATCGGGCAGTTCTTC.

The chain recombines TRBV11-2 with TRBJ2-1; D remains ambiguous. Germline CDR1 is SGHAT and CDR2 is FQNNGV. V was shortened by 1 base and J by 9 bases, with 25 bases between the two germline ends. This CDR3 has 18 residues. Here the CDR3 reads CASSLVFSADPNSSEQFF. The CDR3 region has the DNA TGTGCCAGCAGCTTAGTCTTTTCTGCGGACCCCAATTCCAGTGAGCAGTTCTTC.